This passage covers 20 T cell receptor beta chains from one sample sequenced in a study of blood T cell repertoires in COVID-19. Profiling relied on immunoSEQ multiplex PCR, and the TCRdb table lists in-frame clones only, not all of them. The sample holds about 190,000 clones; nearly 90% are singletons and the top ten take around a fifth. Source material: peripheral blood. These receptors were collected from a man between 60 and 75 years old with active or convalescent COVID-19.

The J gene is TRBJ2-1, the V gene TRBV12-3 or TRBV12-4; TRBD1 aligns across 7 bases. With V trimmed by 3 bases and J by 8 bases, 4 bases remained unmatched. The CDR3 has 13 residues. In DNA form, the CDR3 reads TGTGCCAGCAGTTTCTTAGGGGGCTATGAGCAGTTCTTC. Its translation is CASSFLGGYEQFF.

This chain connects TRBV19 to TRBJ1-1, with TRBD1 matching 7 bases. After removal of 7 bases from V and 5 bases from J, the junction contained 7 bases not matched to a gene. Germline loops: CDR1 LNHDA, CDR2 SQIVND (reference sequence). The CDR3 contains 13 residues. CDR3 nucleotides: TGTGCCAGTACAGAACAGGGGAGGACTGAAGCTTTCTTT. Residues: CASTEQGRTEAFF.

J is TRBJ2-1 and V is TRBV6-5; 7 positions agree with TRBD1. The CDR3 loop spans 14 amino acids. Germline CDR1 MNHEY, CDR2 SVGAGI. The V segment lost 6 bases and the J segment 4 bases; nucleotides outside the gene matches: 6. The CDR3 here is CASSPGQRYNEQFF. The CDR3 coding sequence is TGTGCCAGCAGCCCGGGACAGAGATACAATGAGCAGTTCTTC.

V usage is TRBV29-1 and J usage is TRBJ1-1; TRBD1 matches at 10 bases. Germline V gives CDR1 SQVTM, CDR2 ANQGSEA. The trim removed 7 bases at V and 11 bases at J, leaving 7 bases unmatched. The CDR3 covers 11 residues. CDR3 nucleotides: TGCAGCGCTGACAGGGGGCGAGGGGCTTTCTTT. This codes for CSADRGRGAFF.

The V call is TRBV30, the J call TRBJ2-6, with 12 bases aligning to TRBD1. Germline CDR1 and CDR2: GTSNPN and SVGIG (reference sequence). Germline trimming cut 3 bases from V and 0 bases from J; bases unmatched to any gene: 0. The CDR3 contains 16 residues. The CDR3 DNA reads TGTGCCTGGAGGGGACAGGGGGCCTCTGGGGCCAACGTCCTGACTTTC. Translating it yields CAWRGQGASGANVLTF.

The CDR3, as DNA: TGTGCCACCAGACGGGACAGGGGGTCCTATAATTCACCCCTCCACTTT. As protein: CATRRDRGSYNSPLHF. The chain links TRBV24-1 to TRBJ1-6, with 11 bases lining up with TRBD1. Germline V gene data show CDR1 as KGHDR and CDR2 as SFDVKD. The ends lost 7 bases at V and 1 base at J; junction bases unmatched: 2. The CDR3 covers 16 residues.

For the CDR3, the DNA is TGTGCCAGCAGCCAAAGGGGTGAAAGCAATCAGCCCCAGCATTTT. Protein: CASSQRGESNQPQHF. V usage is TRBV3-1 (or the pseudogene TRBV3-2) and J usage is TRBJ1-5, with a possible D match to TRBD1 (5 bases). V was clipped by 2 bases and J by 1 base, with 9 bases between them. Germline V gene lookup returns CDR1 LGHDT and CDR2 YNNKEL (reference sequence). The CDR3 covers 15 residues.

The rearrangement uses TRBV5-1 and TRBJ2-1, with D uncertain. The V gene's germline CDR1 is SGHRS and CDR2 YFSETQ. V lost 0 bases, J lost 3 bases, and 13 bases lay in between. The CDR3 is 16 amino acids. CDR3 DNA: TGCGCCAGCAGCTTGGCCGGTAATAGCCTCTACAATGAGCAGTTCTTC. It is translated as CASSLAGNSLYNEQFF.

The J gene is TRBJ2-1, the V gene TRBV12-5; 7 positions match TRBD1. V gave up 10 bases and J gave up 2 bases; unmatched junction bases: 8. The V gene's germline CDR1 is LGHNT and CDR2 FRNRAP. CDR3 length: 14 residues. CDR3 DNA sequence: TGTGCTATAAAACCCGGGACAGCCTACAATGAGCAGTTCTTC. Translation gives CAIKPGTAYNEQFF.

V usage is TRBV6-6 and J usage is TRBJ1-2; TRBD1 matches at 7 bases. J was trimmed by 4 bases and V by 6 bases; bases with no gene match: 8. The length of the CDR3 is 14 residues. Germline V gives CDR1 MNHNY, CDR2 SVGAGI (reference sequence). The CDR3 loop reads CASSTRGQTYGYTF. The CDR3 DNA sequence: TGTGCCAGCAGCACAAGGGGACAGACCTATGGCTACACCTTC.

The gene calls are TRBV6-5 and TRBJ2-6; 7 positions agree with TRBD2. This CDR3 has 15 amino acids. The trim removed 6 bases at V and 1 base at J, leaving 3 bases unmatched. CDR1 is MNHEY and CDR2 is SVGAGI in the germline V gene. Here the CDR3 reads CASSHGGSGANVLTF. The CDR3 DNA reads TGTGCCAGCAGCCACGGGGGGTCTGGGGCCAACGTCCTGACTTTC.

The rearrangement joins TRBV5-1 to TRBJ2-2, with a weak D call TRBD2 (7 bases). Per the germline V gene, CDR1 is SGHRS and CDR2 is YFSETQ. CDR3 length: 16 amino acids. With 4 bases removed from V and 4 bases from J, the gap between germline ends came to 17 bases. The CDR3 loop reads CASSPYGGAGTGELFF. The CDR3 region has the DNA TGCGCCAGCAGCCCCTATGGGGGGGCAGGCACCGGGGAGCTGTTTTTT.

The gene calls are TRBV25-1 and TRBJ2-5; D gene unclear. Trimming pared 1 base from V and 3 bases from J, leaving 12 bases between. Per germline, CDR1 MGHDK and CDR2 SYGVNS. The CDR3 loop spans 15 amino acids. CDR3: CASSELSSLKETQYF. DNA of the CDR3: TGTGCCAGCAGTGAATTAAGTAGCCTAAAAGAGACCCAGTACTTC.

The rearrangement uses TRBV27 and TRBJ1-4; D not certain. Germline CDR1 is MNHEY and CDR2 is SMNVEV (reference sequence). The germline V and J ends were trimmed by 3 bases and 8 bases, with 22 bases remaining between them. The CDR3 is 17 residues long. CDR3 sequence reads: CASSFARREIVQEKLFF. In DNA form, the CDR3 reads TGTGCCAGCAGTTTCGCCCGCCGGGAAATCGTTCAAGAAAAACTGTTTTTT.

The rearrangement joins TRBV29-1 to TRBJ2-3; D may be TRBD1 (5 bases). Germline V CDR1 and CDR2: SQVTM, ANQGSEA. Trimming pared 0 bases from V and 4 bases from J, leaving 14 bases between. This CDR3 contains 15 residues. The CDR3 reads CSVEDTGRAPDTQYF. CDR3 nucleotides: TGCAGCGTTGAAGATACCGGCAGGGCCCCAGATACGCAGTATTTT.

The chain joins TRBV11-2 to TRBJ2-5; D gene ambiguous. The CDR3 has 12 amino acids. The V end was cut by 0 bases, the J end by 5 bases, with 4 bases between. Germline assignment: CDR1 SGHAT and CDR2 FQNNGV. The CDR3 is CASSLDPETQYF. The CDR3, as DNA: TGTGCCAGCAGCTTAGATCCGGAGACCCAGTACTTC. The full variable domain, in which reference TRBV11-2 and TRBJ2-5 provide the parts outside the CDR3, is EAGVAQSPRYKIIEKRQSVAFWCNPISGHATLYWYQQILGQGPKLLIQFQNNGVVDDSQLPKDRFSAERLKGVDSTLKIQPAKLEDSAVYLCASSLDPETQYFGPGTRLLVL.

This rearrangement joins TRBV5-8 to TRBJ2-7, with D maybe TRBD1 (6 bases). V gave up 8 bases and J gave up 2 bases, with 11 bases separating them. The CDR3 contains 12 residues. Germline CDR1 is SGHTS and CDR2 is YDEGEE. The CDR3 DNA sequence: TGTGCCAGTAACAGGGTGACCTACGAGCAGTACTTC. It translates to CASNRVTYEQYF.

This clone was picked up one time. The rearrangement uses TRBV3-1 (or the pseudogene TRBV3-2) and TRBJ2-7, with D uncertain. The CDR3 is made up of 12 amino acids. V lost 1 base, J lost 6 bases, and 7 bases lay in between. CDR1 and CDR2 from the germline V gene are LGHDT and YNNKEL (reference sequence). This CDR3 is CASSQAVSEQYF. For the CDR3, the DNA is TGTGCCAGCAGCCAAGCCGTGAGCGAGCAGTACTTC.

The CDR3 loop is CAISDRGGLSAGANVLTF. The CDR3 region has the DNA TGTGCCATCAGTGATCGGGGGGGCCTTTCGGCAGGGGCCAACGTCCTGACTTTC. The rearrangement joins TRBV10-3 to TRBJ2-6, with 8 bases aligning to TRBD2. Germline assignment: CDR1 ENHRY and CDR2 SYGVKD. V was pared by 3 bases and J by 4 bases, with 11 bases of the junction left unmatched. This CDR3 contains 18 residues.

The V and J genes are TRBV5-1 and TRBJ2-2; 7 bases line up with TRBD1. CDR3 size: 16 residues. With V trimmed by 0 bases and J by 3 bases, 5 bases remained unmatched. Per germline, CDR1 SGHRS and CDR2 YFSETQ. CDR3 amino acids: CASSLATGVYTGELFF. The CDR3 DNA is TGCGCCAGCAGCTTGGCTACAGGGGTGTACACCGGGGAGCTGTTTTTT.